What follows are 10 T cell receptor beta chains derived from one specimen sequenced in a study of blood T cells in healthy people across ages. With a J-beta primer mix and a sample-barcoded 5' primer, a second PCR ran 7 to 11 cycles. TCRdb reprocessed the 5' RACE reads with MiXCR, giving one entry per CDR3 protein. The sample shows about 1.6 million distinct CDR3 sequences, 30% to 40% of them seen only once. The specimen sequenced was blood. The receptor set was obtained from a woman aged 25-40 years in good health.

This clonotype came up a few times. The chain has TRBV5-1 and TRBJ2-7, with 8 bases fitting TRBD1. CDR1 and CDR2 (germline): SGHRS, YFSETQ. V lost 3 bases, J lost 9 bases, and 11 bases stayed unmatched. The CDR3 extends over 14 amino acids. The CDR3 DNA is TGCGCCAGCAGCTCGGGGACAGGAAGGGGTGGGCAGTACTTC. This encodes CASSSGTGRGGQYF.

The rearrangement joins TRBV7-8 to TRBJ2-5, with TRBD2 matching over 15 bases. The CDR3 has 22 residues. V trimming: 5 bases; J trimming: 3 bases; junction bases outside the gene matches: 22. Germline V gene sequence: CDR1 SGHVS, CDR2 FQNEAQ. CDR3 in amino acids: CASSIPGTGGGLAGGRKETQYF. The CDR3 DNA sequence: TGTGCCAGCAGCATACCCGGGACAGGGGGCGGACTAGCGGGAGGGAGAAAAGAGACCCAGTACTTC.

The chain recombines TRBV30 with TRBJ1-6; D is possibly TRBD1 (5 bases). Germline-derived CDR1 and CDR2 are GTSNPN and SVGIG (reference sequence). The CDR3 contains 14 residues. V was shortened by 1 base and J by 5 bases, with 9 bases between the two germline ends. The CDR3 sequence: CAWSEGVNNSPLHF. In DNA form, the CDR3 reads TGTGCCTGGAGTGAAGGGGTAAATAATTCACCCCTCCACTTT.

The chain joins TRBV9 to TRBJ2-3; D may be TRBD1 (6 bases). This CDR3 is built from 16 residues. Trimming pared 0 bases from V and 0 bases from J, leaving 11 bases between. The germline CDR1 and CDR2 sequences are SGDLS and YYNGEE. As DNA, the CDR3 is TGTGCCAGCAGCGTAGGGTGGCAGGGGAGCACAGATACGCAGTATTTT. Its protein is CASSVGWQGSTDTQYF.

The chain joins TRBV21-1 to TRBJ2-3; no check of the table's D call, TRBD1, against the DNA was made. TRBV21-1 is a pseudogene segment. The CDR3 is 16 amino acids. The chain's CDR3 is CASSKRGKSFTDTQYF. The CDR3, as DNA: TGTGCCAGCAGCAAAAGGGGCAAAAGCTTCACAGATACGCAGTATTTT.

There are a few counts of this clonotype. The V call is TRBV13, the J call TRBJ2-1; the match to TRBD1 covers 7 bases. Germline V gives CDR1 PRHDT, CDR2 FYEKMQ (reference sequence). CDR3 length equals 16 residues. The V and J ends lost 4 bases and 1 base, in that order; junction bases with no gene match: 7. The chain's CDR3 is CASSYRGGESYNEQFF. CDR3 nucleotides: TGTGCCAGCAGCTACCGAGGGGGCGAGTCCTACAATGAGCAGTTCTTC.

CDR3 coding DNA: TGTGCCACCTACGATTCGACTAGCGGGAGACGCGAGCAGTACTTC. Translation: CATYDSTSGRREQYF. This sequence joins TRBV6-6 and TRBJ2-4; TRBD2 matches 12 bases. The DNA end lines up better with TRBJ2-7; the J call may be wrong. Per the germline V gene, CDR1 is MNHNY and CDR2 is SVGAGI (reference sequence). The CDR3 runs 15 residues.

In the case of this clonotype: A read error may explain this, as a much larger clone is one base away. The rearrangement uses TRBV11-2 and TRBJ2-5; tentatively, D is TRBD2 (5 bases). CDR1 is SGHAT and CDR2 is FQNNGV in the germline V gene. The CDR3 runs 22 residues. Trimming took off 4 bases at V and 2 bases at J, with 35 bases between the two ends. The CDR3 region has the DNA TGTGCCAGCAGCTATCGAGGTTTTAGGCGTTCTGTCGCCTCTCTAGCTCAAGAGACCCAGTACTTC. Encoded protein: CASSYRGFRRSVASLAQETQYF.

In its sample, this clonotype was seen a few times. The chain couples TRBV10-3 to TRBJ1-2; no clear D gene. Trimming stripped 2 bases from V and 5 bases from J, with 15 bases between. The CDR3 is 15 amino acids. Germline assignment: CDR1 ENHRY and CDR2 SYGVKD. The CDR3 DNA sequence: TGTGCCATCAGTGAGGATGGAGTCCTTGGGTATGGCTACACCTTC. Its translation: CAISEDGVLGYGYTF.

This clonotype was recorded at least ten times. The CDR3 sequence is CSATSDTQYF. CDR3 nucleotide sequence: TGCAGTGCCACTAGCGACACGCAGTATTTT. This rearrangement joins TRBV20-1 to TRBJ2-3; 7 bases align to TRBD2. The germline CDR1 and CDR2 sequences are DFQATT and SNEGSKA (reference sequence). The CDR3 runs 10 residues. V was pared by 6 bases and J by 9 bases, with 3 bases of the junction left unmatched.